The text below deals with one TCR beta chain. The data are from a study of shared clonotypes between healthy human individuals. CDR1 and CDR2 (germline): SGHRS, YFSETQ. The CDR3 length is 15 residues. The V gene end was trimmed by 5 bases and the J gene end by 2 bases; junction bases not matched to a gene: 4. A deep-level run was used for the assay. As originally analysed: Filtering differed, since immunoSEQ gave only junction sequences and no quality scores. Profiled with immunoSEQ multiplex PCR; TCRdb holds only in-frame clones, not every one. V and J calls and clone size follow that table, whereas D and trimming were derived from the DNA. The profile shows roughly 2.2 million clones, about 92% of them singletons.

The source is a man aged 18 to 30 in good health. Some clones in this sample may be carry-over from other donors' samples. The chain links TRBV5-1 to TRBJ2-1; 10 positions match TRBD1. The sequenced sample was naive CD4+ T cells from PBMCs. As for subset: CD45RA+ positively selected. This CDR3 reads CASRGTGEPYNEQFF. In DNA form, the CDR3 reads TGCGCCAGCAGGGGGACAGGGGAACCCTACAATGAGCAGTTCTTC. The whole variable domain, remainder taken from reference TRBV5-1 and TRBJ2-1, is KAGVTQTPRYLIKTRGQQVTLSCSPISGHRSVSWYQQTPGQGLQFLFEYFSETQRNKGNFPGRFSGRQFSNSRSEMNVSTLELGDSALYLCASRGTGEPYNEQFFGPGTRLTVL.